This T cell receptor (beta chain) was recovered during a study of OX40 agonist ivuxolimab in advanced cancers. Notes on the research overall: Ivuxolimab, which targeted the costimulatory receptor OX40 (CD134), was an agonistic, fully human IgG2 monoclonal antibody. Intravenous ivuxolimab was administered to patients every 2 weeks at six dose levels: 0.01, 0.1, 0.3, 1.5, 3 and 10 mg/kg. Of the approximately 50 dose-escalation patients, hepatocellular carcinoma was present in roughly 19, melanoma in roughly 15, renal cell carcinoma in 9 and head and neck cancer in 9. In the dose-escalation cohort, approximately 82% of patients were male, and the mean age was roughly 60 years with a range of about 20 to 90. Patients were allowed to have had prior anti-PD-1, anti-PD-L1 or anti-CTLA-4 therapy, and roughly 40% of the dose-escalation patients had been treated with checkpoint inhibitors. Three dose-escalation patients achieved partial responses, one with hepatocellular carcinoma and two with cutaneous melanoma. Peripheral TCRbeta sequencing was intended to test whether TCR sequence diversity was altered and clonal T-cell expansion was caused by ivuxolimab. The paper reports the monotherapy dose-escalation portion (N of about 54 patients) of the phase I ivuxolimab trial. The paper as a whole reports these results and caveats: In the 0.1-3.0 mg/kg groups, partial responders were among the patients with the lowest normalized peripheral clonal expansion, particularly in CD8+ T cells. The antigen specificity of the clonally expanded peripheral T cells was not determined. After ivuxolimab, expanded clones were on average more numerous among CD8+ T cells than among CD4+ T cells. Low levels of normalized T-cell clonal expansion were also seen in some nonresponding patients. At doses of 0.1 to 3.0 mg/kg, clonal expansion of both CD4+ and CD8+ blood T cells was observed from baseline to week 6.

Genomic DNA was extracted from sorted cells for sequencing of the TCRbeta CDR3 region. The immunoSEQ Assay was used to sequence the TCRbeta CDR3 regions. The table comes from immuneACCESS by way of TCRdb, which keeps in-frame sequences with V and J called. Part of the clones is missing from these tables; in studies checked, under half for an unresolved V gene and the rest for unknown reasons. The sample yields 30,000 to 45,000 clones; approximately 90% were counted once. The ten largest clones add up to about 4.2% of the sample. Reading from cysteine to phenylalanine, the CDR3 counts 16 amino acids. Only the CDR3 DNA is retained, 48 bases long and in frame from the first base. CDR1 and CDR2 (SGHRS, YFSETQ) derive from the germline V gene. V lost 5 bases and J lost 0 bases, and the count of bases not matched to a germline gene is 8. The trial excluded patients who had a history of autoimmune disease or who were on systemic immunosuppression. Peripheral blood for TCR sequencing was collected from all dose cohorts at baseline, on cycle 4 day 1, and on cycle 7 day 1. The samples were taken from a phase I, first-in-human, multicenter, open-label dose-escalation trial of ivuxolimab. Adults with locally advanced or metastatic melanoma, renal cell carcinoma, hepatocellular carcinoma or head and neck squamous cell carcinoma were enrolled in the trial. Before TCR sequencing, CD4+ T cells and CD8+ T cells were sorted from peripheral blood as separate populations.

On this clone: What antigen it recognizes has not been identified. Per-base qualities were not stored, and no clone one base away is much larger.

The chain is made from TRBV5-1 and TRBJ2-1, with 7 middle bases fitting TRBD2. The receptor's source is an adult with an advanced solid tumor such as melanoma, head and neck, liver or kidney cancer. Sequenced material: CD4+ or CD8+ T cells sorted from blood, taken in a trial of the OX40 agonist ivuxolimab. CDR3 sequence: CASRGVAGASYNEQFF. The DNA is TGCGCCAGCAGAGGTGTAGCGGGTGCCTCCTACAATGAGCAGTTCTTC. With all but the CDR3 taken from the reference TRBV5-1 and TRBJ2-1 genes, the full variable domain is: KAGVTQTPRYLIKTRGQQVTLSCSPISGHRSVSWYQQTPGQGLQFLFEYFSETQRNKGNFPGRFSGRQFSNSRSEMNVSTLELGDSALYLCASRGVAGASYNEQFFGPGTRLTVL.